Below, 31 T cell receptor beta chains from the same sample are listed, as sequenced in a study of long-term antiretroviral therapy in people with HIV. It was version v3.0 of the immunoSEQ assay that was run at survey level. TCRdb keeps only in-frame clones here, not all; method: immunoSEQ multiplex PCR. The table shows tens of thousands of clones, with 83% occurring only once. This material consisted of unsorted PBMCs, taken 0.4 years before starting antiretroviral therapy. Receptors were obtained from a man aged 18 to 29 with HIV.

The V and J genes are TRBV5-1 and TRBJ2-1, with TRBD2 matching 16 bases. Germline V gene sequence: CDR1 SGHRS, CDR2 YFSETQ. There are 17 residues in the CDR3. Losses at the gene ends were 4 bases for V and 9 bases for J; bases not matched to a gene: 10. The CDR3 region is CASSLAGLAGGPGEQFF. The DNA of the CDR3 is TGCGCCAGCAGCCTCGCGGGACTAGCGGGAGGGCCAGGTGAGCAGTTCTTC.

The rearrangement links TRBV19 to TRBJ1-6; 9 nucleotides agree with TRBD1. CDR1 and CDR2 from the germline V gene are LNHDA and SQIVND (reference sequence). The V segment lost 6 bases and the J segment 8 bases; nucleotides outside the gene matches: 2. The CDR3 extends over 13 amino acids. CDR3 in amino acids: CASRDRGYSPLHF. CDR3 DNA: TGTGCCAGTAGGGACAGGGGTTATTCACCCCTCCACTTT.

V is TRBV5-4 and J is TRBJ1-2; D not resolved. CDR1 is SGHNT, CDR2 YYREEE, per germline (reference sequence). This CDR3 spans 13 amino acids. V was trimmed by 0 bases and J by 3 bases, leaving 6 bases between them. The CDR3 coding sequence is TGTGCCAGCAGCTTGGACGGCGACTATGGCTACACCTTC. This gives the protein CASSLDGDYGYTF.

CDR3 sequence (DNA): TGTGCCAGCAGCGTAGTGCGGGAGGGTCCCTACAATGAGCAGTTCTTC. Its protein product is CASSVVREGPYNEQFF. This chain uses TRBV9 with TRBJ2-1, with 9 bases fitting TRBD2. Looked up from germline, CDR1 is SGDLS and CDR2 is YYNGEE. V was clipped by 0 bases and J by 2 bases; unmatched bases: 3. The CDR3 contains 16 residues.

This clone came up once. In nucleotides, the CDR3 is TGTGCCAGCAGCTTGGAGGTTGGCCGTGGAAACACCATATATTTT. This codes for CASSLEVGRGNTIYF. J is TRBJ1-3 and V is TRBV5-6, with no clear D. The ends were cut back, 0 bases at V and 3 bases at J, with 10 bases in the middle. This CDR3 is 15 amino acids long. Per the germline V gene, CDR1 is SGHDT and CDR2 is YYEEEE.

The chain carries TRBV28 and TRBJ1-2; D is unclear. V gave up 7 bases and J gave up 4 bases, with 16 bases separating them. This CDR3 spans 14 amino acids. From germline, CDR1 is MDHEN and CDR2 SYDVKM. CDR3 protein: CASKTGSAFYGYTF. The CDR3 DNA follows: TGTGCCAGCAAAACCGGGTCTGCTTTCTATGGCTACACCTTC.

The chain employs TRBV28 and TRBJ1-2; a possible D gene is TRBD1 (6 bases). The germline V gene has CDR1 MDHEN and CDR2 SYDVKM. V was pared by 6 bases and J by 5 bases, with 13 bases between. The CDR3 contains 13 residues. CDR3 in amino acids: CASRSGHSYGYTF. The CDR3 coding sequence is TGTGCCAGCAGATCGGGACATAGTTATGGCTACACCTTC.

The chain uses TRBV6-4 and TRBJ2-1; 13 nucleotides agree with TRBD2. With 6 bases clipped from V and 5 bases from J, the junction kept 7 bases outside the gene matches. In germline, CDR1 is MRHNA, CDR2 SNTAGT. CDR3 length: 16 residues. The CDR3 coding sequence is TGTGCCAGCAGAAGGACTAGCGGGGGCGCGGACAATGAGCAGTTCTTC. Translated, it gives CASRRTSGGADNEQFF.

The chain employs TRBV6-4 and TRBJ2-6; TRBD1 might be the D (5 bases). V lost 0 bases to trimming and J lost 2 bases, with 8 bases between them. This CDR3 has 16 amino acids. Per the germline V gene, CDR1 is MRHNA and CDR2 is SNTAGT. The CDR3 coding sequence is TGTGCCAGCAGTGACTCAGGGGTAGCTGGGGCCAACGTCCTGACTTTC. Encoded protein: CASSDSGVAGANVLTF.

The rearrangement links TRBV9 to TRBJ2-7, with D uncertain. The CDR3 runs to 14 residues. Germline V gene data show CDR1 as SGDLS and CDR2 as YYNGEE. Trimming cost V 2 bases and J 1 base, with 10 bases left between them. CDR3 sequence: CASSVAVVSYEQYF. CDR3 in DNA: TGTGCCAGCAGCGTCGCGGTAGTATCCTACGAGCAGTACTTC.

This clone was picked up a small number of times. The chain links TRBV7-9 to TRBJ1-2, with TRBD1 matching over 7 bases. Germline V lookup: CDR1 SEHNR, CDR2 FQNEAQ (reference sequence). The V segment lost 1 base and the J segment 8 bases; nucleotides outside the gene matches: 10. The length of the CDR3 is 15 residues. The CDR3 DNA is TGTGCCAGCAGCTTAGACCCCGGGACAGTGGAGGGCTACACCTTC. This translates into CASSLDPGTVEGYTF.

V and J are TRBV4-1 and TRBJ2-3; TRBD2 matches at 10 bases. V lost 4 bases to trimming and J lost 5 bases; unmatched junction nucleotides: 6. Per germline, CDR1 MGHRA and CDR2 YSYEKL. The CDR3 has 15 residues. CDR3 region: CASSPSSGGRDTQYF. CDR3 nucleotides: TGCGCCAGCAGCCCATCTAGCGGGGGAAGAGATACGCAGTATTTT.

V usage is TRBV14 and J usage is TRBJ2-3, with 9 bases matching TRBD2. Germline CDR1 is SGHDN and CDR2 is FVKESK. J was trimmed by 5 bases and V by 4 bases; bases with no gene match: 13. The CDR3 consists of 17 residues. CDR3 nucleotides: TGTGCCAGCAGCCCAACACAAATACTAGCGGGTTTAGATACGCAGTATTTT. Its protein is CASSPTQILAGLDTQYF.

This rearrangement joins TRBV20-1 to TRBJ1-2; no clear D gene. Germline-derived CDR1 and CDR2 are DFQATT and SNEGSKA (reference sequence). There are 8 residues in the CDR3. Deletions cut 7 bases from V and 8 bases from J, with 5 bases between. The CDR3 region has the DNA TGCAGTGTGGGGGGCTACACCTTC. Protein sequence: CSVGGYTF.

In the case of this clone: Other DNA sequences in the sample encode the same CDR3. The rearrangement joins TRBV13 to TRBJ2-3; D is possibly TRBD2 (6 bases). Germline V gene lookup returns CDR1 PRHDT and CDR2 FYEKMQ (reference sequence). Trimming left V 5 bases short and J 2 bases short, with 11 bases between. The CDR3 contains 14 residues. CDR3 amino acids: CASSRGRNTDTQYF. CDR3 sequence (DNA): TGTGCCAGCAGCCGAGGGAGGAACACAGATACGCAGTATTTT.

CDR3 protein: CASSLDERRGVGGKLFF. The CDR3 DNA sequence: TGTGCCAGCAGCTTAGATGAAAGGCGGGGAGTAGGTGGAAAACTGTTTTTT. The chain carries TRBV11-2 and TRBJ1-4; unclear D gene. This CDR3 has 17 amino acids. V shed 0 bases and J shed 10 bases, with 21 bases lying between them. Germline V gives CDR1 SGHAT, CDR2 FQNNGV.

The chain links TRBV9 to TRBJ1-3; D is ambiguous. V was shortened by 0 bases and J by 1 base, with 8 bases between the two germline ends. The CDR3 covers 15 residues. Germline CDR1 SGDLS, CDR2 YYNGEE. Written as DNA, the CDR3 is TGTGCCAGCAGCGTAGCGGGGTATTCTGGAAACACCATATATTTT. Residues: CASSVAGYSGNTIYF.

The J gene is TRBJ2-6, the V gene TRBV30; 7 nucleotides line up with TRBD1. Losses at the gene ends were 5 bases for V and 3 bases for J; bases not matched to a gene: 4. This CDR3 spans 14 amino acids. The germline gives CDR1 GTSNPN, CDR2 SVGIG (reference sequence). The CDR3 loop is CAWDTGVGANVLTF. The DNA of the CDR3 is TGTGCCTGGGACACAGGGGTTGGGGCCAACGTCCTGACTTTC.

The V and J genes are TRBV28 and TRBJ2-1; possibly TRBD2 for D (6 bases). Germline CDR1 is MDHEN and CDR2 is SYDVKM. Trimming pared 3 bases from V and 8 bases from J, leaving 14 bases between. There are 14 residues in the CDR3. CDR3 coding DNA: TGTGCCAGCAGTTTTGGCAGGGAGGTGGATGAGCAGTTCTTC. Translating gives CASSFGREVDEQFF.

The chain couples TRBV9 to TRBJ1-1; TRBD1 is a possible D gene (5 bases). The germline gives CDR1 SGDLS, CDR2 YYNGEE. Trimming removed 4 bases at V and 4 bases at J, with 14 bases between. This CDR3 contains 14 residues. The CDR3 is CASSPSVGGTEAFF. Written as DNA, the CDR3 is TGTGCCAGCAGCCCCTCCGTCGGGGGCACTGAAGCTTTCTTT. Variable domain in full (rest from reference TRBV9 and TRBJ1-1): DSGVTQTPKHLITATGQRVTLRCSPRSGDLSVYWYQQSLDQGLQFLIQYYNGEERAKGNILERFSAQQFPDLHSELNLSSLELGDSALYFCASSPSVGGTEAFFGQGTRLTVV.

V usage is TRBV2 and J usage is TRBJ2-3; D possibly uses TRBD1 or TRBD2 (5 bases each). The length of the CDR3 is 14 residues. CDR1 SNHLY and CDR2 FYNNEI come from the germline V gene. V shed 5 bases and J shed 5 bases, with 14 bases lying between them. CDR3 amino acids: CASSRPGGRDTQYF. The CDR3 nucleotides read TGTGCCAGCAGTAGACCTGGGGGACGAGATACGCAGTATTTT.

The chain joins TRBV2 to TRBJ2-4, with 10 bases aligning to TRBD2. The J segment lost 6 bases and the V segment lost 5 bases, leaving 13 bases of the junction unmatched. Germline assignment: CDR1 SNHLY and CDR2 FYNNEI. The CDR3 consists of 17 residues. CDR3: CASSPRGSGGAGNIQYF. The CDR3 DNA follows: TGTGCCAGCAGTCCCCGGGGGAGCGGGGGGGCCGGAAACATTCAGTACTTC.

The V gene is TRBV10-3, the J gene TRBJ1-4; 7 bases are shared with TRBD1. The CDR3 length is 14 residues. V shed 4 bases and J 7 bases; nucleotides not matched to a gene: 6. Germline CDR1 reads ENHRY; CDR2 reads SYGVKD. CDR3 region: CAISGDSRGEKLFF. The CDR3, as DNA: TGTGCCATCAGTGGGGACAGTCGCGGTGAAAAACTGTTTTTT.

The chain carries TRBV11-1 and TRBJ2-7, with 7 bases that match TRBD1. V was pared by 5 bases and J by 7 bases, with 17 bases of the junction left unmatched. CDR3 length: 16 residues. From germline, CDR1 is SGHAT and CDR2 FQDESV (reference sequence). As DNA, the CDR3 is TGTGCCAGCAGCCCAGTAGGGCAGGGGGTTCTCGTGGAGCAGTACTTC. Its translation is CASSPVGQGVLVEQYF. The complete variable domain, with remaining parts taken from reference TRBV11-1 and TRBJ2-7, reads EAEVAQSPRYKITEKSQAVAFWCDPISGHATLYWYRQILGQGPELLVQFQDESVVDDSQLPKDRFSAERLKGVDSTLKIQPAELGDSAMYLCASSPVGQGVLVEQYFGPGTRLTVT.

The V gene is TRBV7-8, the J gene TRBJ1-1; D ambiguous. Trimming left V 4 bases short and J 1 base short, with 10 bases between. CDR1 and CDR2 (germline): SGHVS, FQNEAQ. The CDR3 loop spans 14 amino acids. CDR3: CASSSTPRNTEAFF. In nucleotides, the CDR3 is TGTGCCAGCAGCTCAACTCCGCGGAACACTGAAGCTTTCTTT.

CDR3 residues: CASSDPGLAGMQTQYF. CDR3 DNA: TGTGCCAGCAGTGACCCTGGACTAGCGGGTATGCAGACCCAGTACTTC. V usage is TRBV25-1 and J usage is TRBJ2-5, with TRBD2 identical over 11 bases. The CDR3 length is 16 residues. Germline V gene lookup returns CDR1 MGHDK and CDR2 SYGVNS. Germline trimming cut 3 bases from V and 6 bases from J; bases unmatched to any gene: 9.

The chain's CDR3 is CAISESTGGSRNEKLFF. The CDR3 DNA reads as TGTGCCATCAGTGAGTCGACGGGGGGCAGCCGAAATGAAAAACTGTTTTTT. This chain uses TRBV10-3 with TRBJ1-4; TRBD1 is a possible D gene (6 bases). Germline loops: CDR1 ENHRY, CDR2 SYGVKD. This CDR3 is built from 17 residues. The V and J ends lost 0 bases and 5 bases respectively, with 16 bases between them.

The CDR3: CASSQDGAGSGGYTF. The CDR3 DNA reads TGTGCCAGCAGCCAAGATGGGGCAGGGTCTGGAGGCTACACCTTC. The chain uses TRBV4-2 and TRBJ1-2, with D tentatively TRBD1 (5 bases). Germline CDR1 reads LGHNA; CDR2 reads YNFKEQ. The CDR3 has 15 residues. The ends were cut back, 0 bases at V and 8 bases at J, with 16 bases in the middle.

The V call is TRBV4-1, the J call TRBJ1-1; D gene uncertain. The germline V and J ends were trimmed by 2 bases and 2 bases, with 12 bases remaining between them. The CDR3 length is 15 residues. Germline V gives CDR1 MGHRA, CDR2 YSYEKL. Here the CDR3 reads CASSQLTDQNTEAFF. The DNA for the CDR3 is TGCGCCAGCAGCCAACTCACAGACCAAAACACTGAAGCTTTCTTT.

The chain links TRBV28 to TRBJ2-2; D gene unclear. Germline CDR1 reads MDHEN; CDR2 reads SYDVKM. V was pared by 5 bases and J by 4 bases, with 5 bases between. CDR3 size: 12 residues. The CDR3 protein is CASSPATGELFF. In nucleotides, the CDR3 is TGTGCCAGCAGTCCAGCCACCGGGGAGCTGTTTTTT.

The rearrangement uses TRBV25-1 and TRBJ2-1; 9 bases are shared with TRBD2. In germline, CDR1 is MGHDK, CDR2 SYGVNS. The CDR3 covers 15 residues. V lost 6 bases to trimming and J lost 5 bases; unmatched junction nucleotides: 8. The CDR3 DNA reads TGTGCCAGCAGCGAGGTAGCGGGAGCTAACAATGAGCAGTTCTTC. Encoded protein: CASSEVAGANNEQFF. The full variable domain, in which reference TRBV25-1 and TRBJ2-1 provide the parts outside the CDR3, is EADIYQTPRYLVIGTGKKITLECSQTMGHDKMYWYQQDPGMELHLIHYSYGVNSTEKGDLSSESTVSRIRTEHFPLTLESARPSHTSQYLCASSEVAGANNEQFFGPGTRLTVL.